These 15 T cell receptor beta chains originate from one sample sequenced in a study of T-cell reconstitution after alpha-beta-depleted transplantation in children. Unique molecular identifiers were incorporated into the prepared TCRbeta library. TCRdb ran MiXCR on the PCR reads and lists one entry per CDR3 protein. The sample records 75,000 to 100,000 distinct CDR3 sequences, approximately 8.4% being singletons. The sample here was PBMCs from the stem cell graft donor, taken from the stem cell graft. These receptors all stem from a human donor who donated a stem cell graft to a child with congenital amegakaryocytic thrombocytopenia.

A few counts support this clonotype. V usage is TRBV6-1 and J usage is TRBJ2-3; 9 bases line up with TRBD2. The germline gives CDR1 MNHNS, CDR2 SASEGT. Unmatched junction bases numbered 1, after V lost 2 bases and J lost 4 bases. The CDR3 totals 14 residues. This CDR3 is CASSESGGPDTQYF. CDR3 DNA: TGTGCCAGCAGTGAAAGCGGGGGGCCAGATACGCAGTATTTT.

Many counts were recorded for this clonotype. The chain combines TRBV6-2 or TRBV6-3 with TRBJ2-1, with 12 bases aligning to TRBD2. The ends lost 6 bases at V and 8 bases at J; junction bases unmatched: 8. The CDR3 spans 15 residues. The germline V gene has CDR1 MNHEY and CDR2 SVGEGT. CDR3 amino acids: CASRRPGLAGDEQFF. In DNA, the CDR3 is TGTGCCAGCAGAAGACCGGGACTAGCGGGCGATGAGCAGTTCTTC.

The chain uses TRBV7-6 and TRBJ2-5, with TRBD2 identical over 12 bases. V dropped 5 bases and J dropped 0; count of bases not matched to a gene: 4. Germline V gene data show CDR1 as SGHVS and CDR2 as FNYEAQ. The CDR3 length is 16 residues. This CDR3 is CASSLRLAGDQETQYF. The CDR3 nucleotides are TGTGCCAGCAGCCTAAGACTAGCGGGGGACCAAGAGACCCAGTACTTC. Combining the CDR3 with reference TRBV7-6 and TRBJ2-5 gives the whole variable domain GAGVSQSPRYKVTKRGQDVALRCDPISGHVSLYWYRQALGQGPEFLTYFNYEAQQDKSGLPNDRFSAERPEGSISTLTIQRTEQRDSAMYRCASSLRLAGDQETQYFGPGTRLLVL.

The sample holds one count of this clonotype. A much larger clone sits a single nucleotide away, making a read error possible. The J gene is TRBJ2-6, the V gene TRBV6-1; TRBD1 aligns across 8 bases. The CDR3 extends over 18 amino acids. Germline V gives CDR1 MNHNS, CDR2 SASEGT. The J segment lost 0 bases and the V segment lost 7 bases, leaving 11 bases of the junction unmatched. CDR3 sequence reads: CASIQGQETFSGANVLTF. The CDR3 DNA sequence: TGTGCCAGCATCCAGGGACAGGAGACTTTCTCTGGGGCCAACGTCCTGACTTTC.

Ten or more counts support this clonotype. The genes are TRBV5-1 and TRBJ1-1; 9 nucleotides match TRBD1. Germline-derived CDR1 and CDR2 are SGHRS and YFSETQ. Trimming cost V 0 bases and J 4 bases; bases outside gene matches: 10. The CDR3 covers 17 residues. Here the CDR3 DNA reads TGCGCCAGCAGCTTGGCCGTGGCGACAGGGGGTGCCACTGAAGCTTTCTTT. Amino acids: CASSLAVATGGATEAFF. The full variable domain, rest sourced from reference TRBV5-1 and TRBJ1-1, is KAGVTQTPRYLIKTRGQQVTLSCSPISGHRSVSWYQQTPGQGLQFLFEYFSETQRNKGNFPGRFSGRQFSNSRSEMNVSTLELGDSALYLCASSLAVATGGATEAFFGQGTRLTVV.

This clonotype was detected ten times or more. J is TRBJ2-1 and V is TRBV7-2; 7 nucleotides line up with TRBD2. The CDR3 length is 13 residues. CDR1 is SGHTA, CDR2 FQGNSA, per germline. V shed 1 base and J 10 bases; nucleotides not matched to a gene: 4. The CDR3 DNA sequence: TGTGCCAGCAGCTTAGGAGCCGGGGGGGAGCAGTTCTTC. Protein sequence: CASSLGAGGEQFF.

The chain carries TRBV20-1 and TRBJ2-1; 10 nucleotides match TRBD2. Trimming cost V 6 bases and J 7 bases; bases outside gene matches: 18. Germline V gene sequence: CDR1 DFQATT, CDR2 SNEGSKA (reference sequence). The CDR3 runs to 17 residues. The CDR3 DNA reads TGCAGTGCCCATGCGCCGGGCCTAGCGGGAGTTCGGAATGAGCAGTTCTTC. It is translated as CSAHAPGLAGVRNEQFF.

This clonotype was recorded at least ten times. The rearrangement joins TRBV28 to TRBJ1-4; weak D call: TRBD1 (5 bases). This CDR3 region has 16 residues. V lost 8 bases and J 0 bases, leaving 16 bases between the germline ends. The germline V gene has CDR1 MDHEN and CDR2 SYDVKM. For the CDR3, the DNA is TGTGCCAGCCATCTTGGGGGGGTTTCAACTAATGAAAAACTGTTTTTT. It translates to CASHLGGVSTNEKLFF. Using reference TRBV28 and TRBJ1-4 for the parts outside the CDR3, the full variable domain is DVKVTQSSRYLVKRTGEKVFLECVQDMDHENMFWYRQDPGLGLRLIYFSYDVKMKEKGDIPEGYSVSREKKERFSLILESASTNQTSMYLCASHLGGVSTNEKLFFGSGTQLSVL.

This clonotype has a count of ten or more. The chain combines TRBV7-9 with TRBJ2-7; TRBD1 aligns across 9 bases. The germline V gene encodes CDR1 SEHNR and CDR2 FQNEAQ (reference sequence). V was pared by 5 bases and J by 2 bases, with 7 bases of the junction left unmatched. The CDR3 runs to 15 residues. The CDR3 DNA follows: TGTGCCAGCAGCCCCGGGACAGGGATTACCTACGAGCAGTACTTC. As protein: CASSPGTGITYEQYF.

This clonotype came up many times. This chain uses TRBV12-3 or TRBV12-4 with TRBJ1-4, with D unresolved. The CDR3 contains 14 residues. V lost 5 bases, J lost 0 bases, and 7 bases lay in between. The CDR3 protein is CASSPGATNEKLFF. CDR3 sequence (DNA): TGTGCCAGCAGTCCCGGTGCAACTAATGAAAAACTGTTTTTT.

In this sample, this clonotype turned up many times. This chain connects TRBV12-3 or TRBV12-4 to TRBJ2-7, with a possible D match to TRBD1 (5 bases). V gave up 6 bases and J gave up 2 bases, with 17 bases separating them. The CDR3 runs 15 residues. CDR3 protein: CASSSTGEPPYEQYF. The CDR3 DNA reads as TGTGCCAGCAGCTCTACAGGAGAACCTCCCTACGAGCAGTACTTC.

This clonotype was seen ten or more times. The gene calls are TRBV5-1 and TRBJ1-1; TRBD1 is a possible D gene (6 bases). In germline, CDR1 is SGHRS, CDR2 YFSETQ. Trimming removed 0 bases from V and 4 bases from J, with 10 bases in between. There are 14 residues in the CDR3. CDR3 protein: CASSLAQGSTEAFF. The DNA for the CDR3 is TGCGCCAGCAGCTTGGCCCAGGGGAGCACTGAAGCTTTCTTT.

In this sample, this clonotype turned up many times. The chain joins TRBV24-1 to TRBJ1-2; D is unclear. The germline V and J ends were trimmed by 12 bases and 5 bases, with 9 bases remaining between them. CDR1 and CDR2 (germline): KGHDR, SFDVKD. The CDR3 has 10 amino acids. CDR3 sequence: CAGGQYGYTF. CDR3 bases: TGTGCCGGTGGGCAGTATGGCTACACCTTC.

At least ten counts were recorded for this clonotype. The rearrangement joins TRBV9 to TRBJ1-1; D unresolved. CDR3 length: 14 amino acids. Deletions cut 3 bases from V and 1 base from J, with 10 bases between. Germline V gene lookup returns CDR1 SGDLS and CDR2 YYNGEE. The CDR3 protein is CASSGLGGNTEAFF. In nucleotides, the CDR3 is TGTGCCAGCAGCGGCCTGGGAGGGAACACTGAAGCTTTCTTT. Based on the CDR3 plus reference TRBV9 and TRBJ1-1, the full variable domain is DSGVTQTPKHLITATGQRVTLRCSPRSGDLSVYWYQQSLDQGLQFLIQYYNGEERAKGNILERFSAQQFPDLHSELNLSSLELGDSALYFCASSGLGGNTEAFFGQGTRLTVV.

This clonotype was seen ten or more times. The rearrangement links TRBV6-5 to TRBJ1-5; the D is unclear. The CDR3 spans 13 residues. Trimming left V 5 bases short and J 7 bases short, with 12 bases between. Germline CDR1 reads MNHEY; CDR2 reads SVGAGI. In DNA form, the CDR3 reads TGTGCCAGCAGTCCGGAATTATTACAGCCCCAGCATTTT. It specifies CASSPELLQPQHF.